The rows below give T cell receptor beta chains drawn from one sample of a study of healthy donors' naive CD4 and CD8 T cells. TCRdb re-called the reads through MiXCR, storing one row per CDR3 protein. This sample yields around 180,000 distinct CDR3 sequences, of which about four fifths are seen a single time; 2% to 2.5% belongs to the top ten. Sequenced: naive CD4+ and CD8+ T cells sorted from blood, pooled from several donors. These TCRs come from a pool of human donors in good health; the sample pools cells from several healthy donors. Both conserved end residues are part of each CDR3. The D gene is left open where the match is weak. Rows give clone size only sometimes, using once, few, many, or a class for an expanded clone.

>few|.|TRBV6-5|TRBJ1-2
TGTGCCAGCAGTTACTCGACGGGCTCAGGCTACACCTTC
CASSYSTGSGYTF
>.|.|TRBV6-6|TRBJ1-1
TGTGCCAGCAGTAACCAAAACGATCGGACTGAAGCTTTCTTT
CASSNQNDRTEAFF
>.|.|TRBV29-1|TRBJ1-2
TGCAGCGTTGAAAAAGGAGCTAACTATGGCTACACCTTC
CSVEKGANYGYTF
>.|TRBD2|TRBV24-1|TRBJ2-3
TGTGCCACCAGTGATCCTCCGGGACTAGGGATTACAGATACGCAGTATTTT
CATSDPPGLGITDTQYF
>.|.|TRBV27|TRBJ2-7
TGTGCCAGCAGTTTAATGTGGTCCGAAATCCCCTACGAGCAGTACTTC
CASSLMWSEIPYEQYF
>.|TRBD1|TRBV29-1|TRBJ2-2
TGCAGCGTAGACAGGGAGAACACCGGGGAGCTGTTTTTT
CSVDRENTGELFF
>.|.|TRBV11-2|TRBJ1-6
TGTGCCAGCAGCATACAAATTAGAAATTCACCCCTCCACTTT
CASSIQIRNSPLHF
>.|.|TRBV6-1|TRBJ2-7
TGTGCCAGCAGTGAAATGGGGCTCGAGCAGTACTTC
CASSEMGLEQYF
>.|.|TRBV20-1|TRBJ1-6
TGCAGTGCTTTGGACAGATCCAATTCACCCCTCCACTTT
CSALDRSNSPLHF
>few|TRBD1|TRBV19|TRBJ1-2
TGTGCCAGTAGTTTCTGGACAGGGTACTATGGCTACACCTTC
CASSFWTGYYGYTF
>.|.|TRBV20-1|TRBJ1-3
TGCAGTGCTAGATCGTGGACGGCCGCTGGAAACACCATATATTTT
CSARSWTAAGNTIYF
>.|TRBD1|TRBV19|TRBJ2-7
TGTGCCAGTAGTATCCGTTGGACAGGGAATGCGGCCGATGCCTACGAGCAGTACTTC
CASSIRWTGNAADAYEQYF
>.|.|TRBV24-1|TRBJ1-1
TGTGCCATCCTGGGACGTTTGCGCACTGAAGCTTTCTTT
CAILGRLRTEAFF
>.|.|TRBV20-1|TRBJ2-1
TGCAGTGCTAGAGATCGGGCAGGGTACAATGAGCAGTTCTTC
CSARDRAGYNEQFF
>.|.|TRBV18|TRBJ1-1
TGTGCCAGCTCCCGGGGAGATGAGGACACTGAAGCTTTCTTT
CASSRGDEDTEAFF
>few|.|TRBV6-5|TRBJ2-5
TGTGCCAGCAGTTACTGGGGGGTACAAGAGACCCAGTACTTC
CASSYWGVQETQYF
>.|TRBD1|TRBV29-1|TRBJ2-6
TGCAGCGTTGAAGATCGTGGACAGGGAGTCTCTGGGGCCAACGTCCTGACTTTC
CSVEDRGQGVSGANVLTF
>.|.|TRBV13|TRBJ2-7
TGTGCCAGCGGGATGGATTACGAGCAGTACTTC
CASGMDYEQYF
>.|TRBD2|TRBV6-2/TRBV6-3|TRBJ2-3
TGTGCCAGCAGTAGCGGGGTTTCTAGCACAGATACGCAGTATTTT
CASSSGVSSTDTQYF
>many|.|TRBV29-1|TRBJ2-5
TGCAGCGCTATACTCGGAGAGACCCAGTACTTC
CSAILGETQYF
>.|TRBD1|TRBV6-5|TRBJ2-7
TGTGCCAGCAGTCCCCTGGGACAGGGGACGCTCGAGCAGTACTTC
CASSPLGQGTLEQYF
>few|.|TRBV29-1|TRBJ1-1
TGCAGCGTCTTCAAGAACACTGAAGCTTTCTTT
CSVFKNTEAFF
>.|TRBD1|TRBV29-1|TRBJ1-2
TGCAGCGCCCGAGCCGACAGGGAGGATAATGGCTACACCTTC
CSARADREDNGYTF
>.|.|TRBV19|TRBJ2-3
TGTGCCAGTGCCGTGGCGGATACGCAGTATTTT
CASAVADTQYF
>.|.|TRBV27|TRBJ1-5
TGTGCCAGCAGTTTGGCGGGGCTCAATCAGCCCCAGCATTTT
CASSLAGLNQPQHF
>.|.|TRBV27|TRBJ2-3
TGTGCCAGCAACCCGGGTGGGGGAAATACGCAGTATTTT
CASNPGGGNTQYF
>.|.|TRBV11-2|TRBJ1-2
TGTGCCAGCAGCCCACGATGGGCCTCAGAGGACTATGGCTACACCTTC
CASSPRWASEDYGYTF
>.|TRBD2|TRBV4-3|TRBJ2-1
TGCGCCAGCAGCTCTAGCGGGAGTAAATACAATGAGCAGTTCTTC
CASSSSGSKYNEQFF
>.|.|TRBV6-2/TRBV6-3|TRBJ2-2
TGTGCCAGCAGTACCCCAGGACCCCCGGGCACCGGGGAGCTGTTTTTT
CASSTPGPPGTGELFF
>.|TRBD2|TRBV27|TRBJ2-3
TGTGCCAGCACCCAAGTTCCTGGACTAGCGGGGGGAAATACGCAGTATTTT
CASTQVPGLAGGNTQYF
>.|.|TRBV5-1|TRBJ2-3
TGCGCCAGCAGCCCAGGGAACCGGCGAGGGACAGATACGCAGTATTTT
CASSPGNRRGTDTQYF
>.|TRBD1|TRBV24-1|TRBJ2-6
TGTGCCACCAGTGATGGGACAGTTGGGGCCAACGTCCTGACTTTC
CATSDGTVGANVLTF
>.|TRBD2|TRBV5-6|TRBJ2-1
TGTGCCAGCACGCCCCAAGAGGGACTAGCGGTCTATAATGAGCAGTTCTTC
CASTPQEGLAVYNEQFF
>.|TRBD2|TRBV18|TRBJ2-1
TGTGCCAGCTCACCACCCGGACTAGCGGGATACCATGAGCAGTTCTTC
CASSPPGLAGYHEQFF
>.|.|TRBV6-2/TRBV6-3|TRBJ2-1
TGTGCCAGCAGGCTAGCCGTGGATGAGCAGTTCTTC
CASRLAVDEQFF
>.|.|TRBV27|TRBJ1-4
TGTGCCAGCAGTTTATTCGGGTGGGACGGTGAAAAACTGTTTTTT
CASSLFGWDGEKLFF
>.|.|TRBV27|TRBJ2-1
TGTGCCAGCAGTTTAGGCATCTCCTACAATGAGCAGTTCTTC
CASSLGISYNEQFF
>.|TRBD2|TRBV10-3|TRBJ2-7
TGTGCCATCAGCCGGACTAGCGGGACCAAGGAGCAGTACTTC
CAISRTSGTKEQYF
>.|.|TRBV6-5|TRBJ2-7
TGTGCCAGCAGTTATGGGCAGAACTACGAGCAGTACTTC
CASSYGQNYEQYF
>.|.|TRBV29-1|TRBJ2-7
TGCAGCGTTGGACGGACGGTATGGAAGGACGAGCAGTACTTC
CSVGRTVWKDEQYF
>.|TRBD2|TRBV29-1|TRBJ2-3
TGCAGCGTTGAGGGGACTAGCGGGGGACCAGATACGCAGTATTTT
CSVEGTSGGPDTQYF
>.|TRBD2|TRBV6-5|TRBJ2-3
TGTGCCAGCAGCCGCGTAGGGACTAGCTATGCCACGCAGTATTTT
CASSRVGTSYATQYF
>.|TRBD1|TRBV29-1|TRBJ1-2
TGCAGCTTCCGAGGACAGGGGAATGGCTACACCTTC
CSFRGQGNGYTF
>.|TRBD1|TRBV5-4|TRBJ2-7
TGTGCCAGCAGCCCCACCGGGACAGGGCGCCACGAGCAGTACTTC
CASSPTGTGRHEQYF
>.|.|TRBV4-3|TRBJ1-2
TGCGCCAGCAGCCAAGACGCGGGGATTCACGAAAGCTACACCTTC
CASSQDAGIHESYTF